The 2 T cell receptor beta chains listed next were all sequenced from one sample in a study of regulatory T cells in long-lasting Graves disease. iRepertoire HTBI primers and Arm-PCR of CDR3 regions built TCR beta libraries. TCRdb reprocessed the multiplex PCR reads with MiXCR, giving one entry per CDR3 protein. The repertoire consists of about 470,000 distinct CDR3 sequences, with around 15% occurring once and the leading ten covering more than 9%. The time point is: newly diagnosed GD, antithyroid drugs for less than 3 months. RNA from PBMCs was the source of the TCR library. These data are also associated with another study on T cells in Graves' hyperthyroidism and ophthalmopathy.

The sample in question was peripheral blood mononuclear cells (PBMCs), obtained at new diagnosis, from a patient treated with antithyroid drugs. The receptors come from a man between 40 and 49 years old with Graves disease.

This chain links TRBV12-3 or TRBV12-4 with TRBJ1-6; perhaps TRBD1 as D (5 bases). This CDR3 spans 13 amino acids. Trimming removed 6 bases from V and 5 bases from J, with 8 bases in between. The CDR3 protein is CASSRGNNSPLHF. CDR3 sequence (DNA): TGTGCCAGCAGCCGGGGGAATAATTCACCCCTCCACTTT.

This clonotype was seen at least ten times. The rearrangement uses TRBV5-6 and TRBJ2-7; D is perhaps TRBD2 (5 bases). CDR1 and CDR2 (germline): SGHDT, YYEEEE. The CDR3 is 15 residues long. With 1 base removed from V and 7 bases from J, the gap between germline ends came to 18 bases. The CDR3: CASSLRTSHVGEQYF. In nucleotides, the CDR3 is TGTGCCAGCAGCTTGAGGACTTCCCACGTGGGGGAGCAGTACTTC.